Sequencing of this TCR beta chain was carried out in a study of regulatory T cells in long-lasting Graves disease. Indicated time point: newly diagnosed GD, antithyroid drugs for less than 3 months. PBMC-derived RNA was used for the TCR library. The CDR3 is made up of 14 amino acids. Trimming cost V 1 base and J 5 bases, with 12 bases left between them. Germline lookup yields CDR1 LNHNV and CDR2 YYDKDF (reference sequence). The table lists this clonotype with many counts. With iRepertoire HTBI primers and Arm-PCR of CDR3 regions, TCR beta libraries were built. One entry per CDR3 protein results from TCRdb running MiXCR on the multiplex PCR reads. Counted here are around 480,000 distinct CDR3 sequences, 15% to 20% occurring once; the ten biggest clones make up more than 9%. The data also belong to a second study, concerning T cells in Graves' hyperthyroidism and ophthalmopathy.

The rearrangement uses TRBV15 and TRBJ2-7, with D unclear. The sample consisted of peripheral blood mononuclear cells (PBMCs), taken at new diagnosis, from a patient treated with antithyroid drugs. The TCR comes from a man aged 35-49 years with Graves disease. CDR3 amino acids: CATSRVGLKDEQYF. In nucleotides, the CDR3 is TGTGCCACCAGCAGAGTGGGCCTTAAGGACGAGCAGTACTTC.